This T cell receptor beta chain was sequenced during a study of blood T cell repertoires in COVID-19. Overall study context: Samples taken during acute and convalescent COVID-19 were collected in the United States, Italy and Spain. T cells, B-cell-depleted T cells, or PBMCs provided the cDNA or gDNA that served as material.

The V gene's germline CDR1 is SQVTM and CDR2 ANQGSEA. The V end lost 6 bases, the J end lost 1 base, and 18 bases lay between the germline ends. CDR3 length: 15 amino acids. As originally analysed: By means of reference gene primer amplification, nucleated cell counts were estimated. Only in-frame clones appear in the TCRdb table, and some are missing; sequencing was by immunoSEQ multiplex PCR. V and J calls and clone size are copied from that table; D and trimming were computed from the DNA. This table holds around 100,000 clones, approximately 90% found once. The chain uses TRBV29-1 and TRBJ1-1; D gene ambiguous. This sequence was found in a man over 45 with active COVID-19. Sequences were obtained from peripheral blood. The CDR3: CSVSRAGGPNTEAFF. In nucleotides, the CDR3 is TGCAGCGTAAGTCGGGCGGGAGGACCGAACACTGAAGCTTTCTTT.